Below, 13 T cell receptor beta chains from the same sample are listed, as sequenced in a study of chronic HIV infection and antiretroviral therapy. TCRdb fed the 5' RACE reads into MiXCR, producing one record per CDR3 protein. Among approximately 47,000 distinct CDR3 sequences listed, 19% were seen once. Sequencing used peripheral blood. The receptor source for this set is an adult who had HIV and had not received antiretroviral therapy, or was an uninfected healthy control (not recorded which).

This clonotype was observed a few times. This chain joins TRBV5-1 and TRBJ1-6; D is undetermined. Germline V gene sequence: CDR1 SGHRS, CDR2 YFSETQ. CDR3 size: 15 residues. The germline V and J ends were trimmed by 0 bases and 11 bases, with 15 bases remaining between them. Written as DNA, the CDR3 is TGCGCCAGCAGCTTGGACGTTACAGCGCTACCACCCCTCCACTTT. Translating gives CASSLDVTALPPLHF.

This clonotype was counted a few times. The V and J genes are TRBV24-1 and TRBJ2-1; D call uncertain. V was trimmed by 7 bases and J by 3 bases, leaving 9 bases between them. In germline, CDR1 is KGHDR, CDR2 SFDVKD. The CDR3 is 13 residues long. This chain's CDR3 is CATSPRGYNEQFF. In DNA form, the CDR3 reads TGTGCCACCAGCCCCCGCGGCTACAATGAGCAGTTCTTC.

This chain connects TRBV6-2 or TRBV6-3 to TRBJ1-6; unclear D gene. Trimming pared 4 bases from V and 4 bases from J, leaving 8 bases between. The CDR3 extends over 14 amino acids. Germline V gene lookup returns CDR1 MNHEY and CDR2 SVGEGT. The CDR3 is CASSWLKYNSPLHF. CDR3 in DNA: TGTGCCAGCAGTTGGTTGAAATATAATTCACCCCTCCACTTT.

The V gene is TRBV29-1, the J gene TRBJ2-1; a possible D gene is TRBD2 (5 bases). V was trimmed by 6 bases and J by 4 bases, leaving 13 bases between them. The CDR3 is made up of 13 amino acids. Germline CDR1 is SQVTM and CDR2 is ANQGSEA. CDR3 protein: CSVEAKGYNEQFF. CDR3 DNA sequence: TGCAGCGTGGAGGCGAAAGGTTACAATGAGCAGTTCTTC.

This sequence joins TRBV5-1 and TRBJ1-1; TRBD1 might be the D (5 bases). The ends were cut back, 4 bases at V and 5 bases at J, with 12 bases in the middle. Germline CDR1 is SGHRS and CDR2 is YFSETQ. The CDR3 extends over 13 amino acids. The CDR3 reads CASSQLGLTEAFF. Here the CDR3 DNA reads TGCGCCAGCAGCCAACTGGGGCTGACTGAAGCTTTCTTT.

In its sample, this clonotype was seen a few times. V and J are TRBV28 and TRBJ2-6; 7 nucleotides agree with TRBD1. CDR1 is MDHEN, CDR2 SYDVKM, per germline. The trim removed 3 bases at V and 0 bases at J, leaving 20 bases unmatched. This CDR3 has 22 residues. The CDR3 nucleotides read TGTGCCAGCAGTTTCCCAAGAAAAATGCCGGGACAGCCCAGCTCTGGGGCCAACGTCCTGACTTTC. Translation gives CASSFPRKMPGQPSSGANVLTF.

In its sample, this clonotype was seen a few times. The rearrangement links TRBV6-5 to TRBJ2-7; TRBD1 aligns across 9 bases. This CDR3 contains 14 residues. Looked up from germline, CDR1 is MNHEY and CDR2 is SVGAGI. Losses at the gene ends were 6 bases for V and 4 bases for J; bases not matched to a gene: 7. The chain's CDR3 is CASRDGQGRYEQYF. The DNA for the CDR3 is TGTGCCAGCAGGGACGGACAGGGGAGATACGAGCAGTACTTC.

This clonotype was found a few times. The J gene is TRBJ1-3, the V gene TRBV2; D unresolved. Germline-derived CDR1 and CDR2 are SNHLY and FYNNEI. The V end was cut by 3 bases, the J end by 1 base, with 10 bases between. The CDR3 totals 15 residues. CDR3 amino acids: CASSDRTASGNTIYF. CDR3 DNA sequence: TGTGCCAGCAGTGATCGTACAGCTTCTGGAAACACCATATATTTT.

The CDR3 is CASSLEVGEAFF. CDR3 bases: TGTGCCAGCAGCTTAGAAGTAGGTGAAGCTTTCTTT. V and J are TRBV7-9 and TRBJ1-1; D is undetermined. The CDR3 is 12 residues long. Germline CDR1 reads SEHNR; CDR2 reads FQNEAQ (reference sequence). V lost 1 base to trimming and J lost 7 bases, with 7 bases between them.

This clonotype was found a few times. The chain combines TRBV20-1 with TRBJ1-2, with TRBD1 as a possible D gene (5 bases). The germline CDR1 and CDR2 sequences are DFQATT and SNEGSKA (reference sequence). CDR3 length: 13 residues. Trimming took off 7 bases at V and 1 base at J, with 13 bases between the two ends. CDR3 in amino acids: CSVAEGVNYGYTF. In nucleotides, the CDR3 is TGCAGTGTGGCAGAAGGGGTTAACTATGGCTACACCTTC.

V and J are TRBV28 and TRBJ2-7; D call uncertain. V was trimmed by 2 bases and J by 0 bases, leaving 17 bases between them. The CDR3 runs to 17 residues. CDR1 and CDR2 from the germline V gene are MDHEN and SYDVKM. CDR3 DNA: TGTGCCAGCAGTTTACATGCCGTGGCCGAGAGCTCCTACGAGCAGTACTTC. Protein: CASSLHAVAESSYEQYF.

The genes are TRBV29-1 and TRBJ1-2; no clear D. CDR1 SQVTM and CDR2 ANQGSEA come from the germline V gene. The V and J ends lost 4 bases and 4 bases respectively, with 13 bases between them. This CDR3 contains 13 residues. The CDR3: CSVAELEGYGYTF. The CDR3 nucleotides are TGCAGCGTTGCTGAGCTCGAGGGCTATGGCTACACCTTC.

There are a few counts of this clonotype. The gene calls are TRBV20-1 and TRBJ1-5; D may be TRBD1 (5 bases). V was trimmed by 2 bases and J by 3 bases, leaving 14 bases between them. The CDR3 consists of 15 residues. In germline, CDR1 is DFQATT, CDR2 SNEGSKA (reference sequence). The CDR3 loop reads CSARNKGTYNQPQHF. CDR3 bases: TGCAGTGCTAGAAACAAGGGGACTTACAATCAGCCCCAGCATTTT.